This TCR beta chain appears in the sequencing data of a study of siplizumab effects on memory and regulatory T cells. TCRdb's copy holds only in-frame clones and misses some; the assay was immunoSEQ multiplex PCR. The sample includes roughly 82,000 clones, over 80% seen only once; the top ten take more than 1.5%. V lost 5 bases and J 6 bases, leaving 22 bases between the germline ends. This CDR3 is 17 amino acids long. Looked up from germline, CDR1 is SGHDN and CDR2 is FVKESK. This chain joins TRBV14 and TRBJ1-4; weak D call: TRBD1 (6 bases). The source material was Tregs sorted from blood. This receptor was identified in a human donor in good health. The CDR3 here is CASSKHFSGAKDEKLFF. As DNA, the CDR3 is TGTGCCAGCAGCAAACATTTCTCAGGGGCGAAGGATGAAAAACTGTTTTTT.